These 19 T cell receptor beta chains originate from one sample sequenced in a study of T cells of healthy individuals. A single record per CDR3 protein comes from TCRdb applying MiXCR to the 5' RACE reads. This table has around 53,000 distinct CDR3 sequences, roughly 14% appearing once. These receptor sequences come from a human donor in good health.

J is TRBJ2-2 and V is TRBV6-5; D not resolved. Germline-derived CDR1 and CDR2 are MNHEY and SVGAGI. This CDR3 has 14 amino acids. The germline V and J ends were trimmed by 2 bases and 4 bases, with 8 bases remaining between them. The chain's CDR3 is CASSYGQSTGELFF. For the CDR3, the DNA is TGTGCCAGCAGTTACGGGCAGTCCACCGGGGAGCTGTTTTTT.

A remark on this clonotype: One end of the junction does not line up with germline, which may come from a read error. The rearrangement joins TRBV7-9 to TRBJ2-7, with D possibly called TRBD1 or TRBD2 (5 bases each). This CDR3 comprises 12 residues. Germline values: CDR1 SEHNR, CDR2 FQNEAQ (reference sequence). CDR3: CASCFGAREQYF. DNA for the CDR3: TGTGCCAGCTGCTTCGGGGCCCGCGAGCAGTACTTC.

The V and J genes are TRBV29-1 and TRBJ2-3; D gene uncertain. This CDR3 spans 12 amino acids. Germline CDR1 reads SQVTM; CDR2 reads ANQGSEA. The V end was cut by 7 bases, the J end by 3 bases, with 11 bases between. The CDR3 here is CSARPGTDTQYF. The CDR3 nucleotides are TGCAGCGCCAGGCCCGGGACAGATACGCAGTATTTT.

The chain links TRBV4-3 to TRBJ2-3, with 8 bases matching TRBD1. Germline V gene lookup returns CDR1 LGHNA and CDR2 YSLEER. This CDR3 is 16 amino acids long. V was clipped by 0 bases and J by 5 bases; unmatched bases: 7. The CDR3 nucleotides are TGCGCCAGCAGCCAAGATCACAGGGGGACGGGAGATACGCAGTATTTT. It is translated as CASSQDHRGTGDTQYF.

This clonotype has only a few counts. V is TRBV3-1 and J is TRBJ1-1; no clear D gene. Germline V CDR1 and CDR2: LGHDT, YNNKEL (reference sequence). V lost 8 bases and J 5 bases, leaving 12 bases between the germline ends. CDR3 size: 12 residues. The CDR3 loop is CASGNGRTEAFF. CDR3 in DNA: TGTGCCAGCGGAAATGGGAGGACTGAAGCTTTCTTT.

This clonotype was seen at least ten times. CDR3 coding DNA: TGTGCCAGCGGCCGAGAGTACCAAGAGACCCAGTACTTC. This translates into CASGREYQETQYF. This sequence joins TRBV13 and TRBJ2-5, with D unclear. The CDR3 length is 13 residues. Germline V CDR1 and CDR2: PRHDT, FYEKMQ (reference sequence). The V and J ends lost 8 bases and 0 bases respectively, with 10 bases between them.

The V call is TRBV7-9, the J call TRBJ2-1, with D possibly matching TRBD1 (5 bases). V was clipped by 5 bases and J by 3 bases, with 17 bases between them. The CDR3 has 16 residues. Germline-derived CDR1 and CDR2 are SEHNR and FQNEAQ (reference sequence). CDR3 amino acids: CASSLSGISIYNEQFF. The CDR3 bases are TGTGCCAGCAGCCTATCAGGGATTTCGATCTACAATGAGCAGTTCTTC.

The rearrangement uses TRBV12-5 and TRBJ2-5, with a possible D match to TRBD1 (5 bases). V dropped 0 bases and J dropped 1 base, with 12 bases sitting between them. The CDR3 covers 16 residues. The germline V gene has CDR1 LGHNT and CDR2 FRNRAP. The CDR3 coding sequence is TGTGCTAGTGGTTTGGTAAGAACAGGACCCCAAGAGACCCAGTACTTC. It yields the protein CASGLVRTGPQETQYF.

This chain connects TRBV6-2 or TRBV6-3 to TRBJ2-3, with D possibly matching TRBD2 (6 bases). Germline CDR1 reads MNHEY; CDR2 reads SVGEGT. This CDR3 is 14 amino acids long. V gave up 8 bases and J gave up 4 bases, with 16 bases separating them. The DNA for the CDR3 is TGTGCCAGCCGGGACTCCCGTTTTCCAGATACGCAGTATTTT. Protein: CASRDSRFPDTQYF.

This clonotype was seen a few times. The genes are TRBV28 and TRBJ1-2, with TRBD1 matching over 11 bases. Trimming cost V 7 bases and J 3 bases; bases outside gene matches: 4. The CDR3 runs 14 residues. Germline V CDR1 and CDR2: MDHEN, SYDVKM. CDR3: CASTGDRGDYGYTF. DNA for the CDR3: TGTGCCAGCACCGGGGACAGGGGGGACTATGGCTACACCTTC.

This sequence joins TRBV5-5 and TRBJ2-7; 7 nucleotides line up with TRBD1. Trimming took 4 bases from V and 3 from J; bases not matched to a gene: 1. CDR3 length: 12 amino acids. Germline V gene sequence: CDR1 SGHKS, CDR2 YYEKEE (reference sequence). The CDR3 loop reads CASSRQGYEQYF. Written as DNA, the CDR3 is TGTGCCAGCAGCAGACAGGGCTACGAGCAGTACTTC.

This clonotype has at least ten counts. This sequence joins TRBV5-1 and TRBJ1-1, with D possibly matching TRBD1 (6 bases). In germline, CDR1 is SGHRS, CDR2 YFSETQ. This CDR3 region has 14 residues. V lost 0 bases and J 4 bases, leaving 10 bases between the germline ends. CDR3: CASSLAGAGTEAFF. The CDR3 coding sequence is TGCGCCAGCAGCTTGGCGGGGGCAGGCACTGAAGCTTTCTTT.

The table lists this clonotype with many counts. The J gene is TRBJ2-1, the V gene TRBV5-4; D not resolved. V was clipped by 0 bases and J by 2 bases, with 12 bases between them. The CDR3 loop spans 16 amino acids. Germline-derived CDR1 and CDR2 are SGHNT and YYREEE (reference sequence). The CDR3 sequence: CASSLGRDTTYNEQFF. For the CDR3, the DNA is TGTGCCAGCAGCTTGGGACGCGACACTACCTACAATGAGCAGTTCTTC.

This clonotype turned up a few times. In nucleotides, the CDR3 is TGCGCCAGCAGCTTCAGAGCAGAAAGCAACTATGGCTACACCTTC. Amino acids: CASSFRAESNYGYTF. The genes are TRBV5-1 and TRBJ1-2; D unresolved. The CDR3 sequence is 15 residues long. The V gene lost 2 bases and the J gene lost 2 bases, with 13 bases spanning the gap. The germline V gene encodes CDR1 SGHRS and CDR2 YFSETQ. Full variable domain (rest looked up from reference TRBV5-1 and TRBJ1-2): KAGVTQTPRYLIKTRGQQVTLSCSPISGHRSVSWYQQTPGQGLQFLFEYFSETQRNKGNFPGRFSGRQFSNSRSEMNVSTLELGDSALYLCASSFRAESNYGYTFGSGTRLTVV.

The rearrangement joins TRBV5-6 to TRBJ2-2; tentatively, D is TRBD2 (6 bases). The CDR3 has 16 residues. CDR1 is SGHDT, CDR2 YYEEEE, per germline. Trimming pared 2 bases from V and 8 bases from J, leaving 19 bases between. The CDR3 protein is CASSLGGTNFGGELFF. Written as DNA, the CDR3 is TGTGCCAGCAGCTTAGGCGGGACGAACTTCGGGGGGGAGCTGTTTTTT.

This clonotype was seen a few times. This chain connects TRBV5-1 to TRBJ2-3; 9 bases are a match to TRBD1. Germline-derived CDR1 and CDR2 are SGHRS and YFSETQ. The V and J ends lost 2 bases and 1 base, in that order; junction bases with no gene match: 2. The CDR3 length is 15 residues. The CDR3 bases are TGCGCCAGCAGCTTACAGGGGGCCGGCACAGATACGCAGTATTTT. The encoded protein is CASSLQGAGTDTQYF.

The sample holds many counts of this clonotype. V and J are TRBV12-3 or TRBV12-4 and TRBJ2-1, with 7 bases lining up with TRBD2. The CDR3 has 16 residues. V gave up 7 bases and J gave up 1 base; unmatched junction bases: 10. The CDR3 DNA follows: TGTGCCAGCACCCCAACGGGCGGGAGTTCCTACAATGAGCAGTTCTTC. It codes for CASTPTGGSSYNEQFF.

A remark on this clonotype: A much larger clone lies a single base off, so this may be a read error. The rearrangement joins TRBV20-1 to TRBJ1-2; the D is unclear. The CDR3 is made up of 11 amino acids. CDR1 DFQATT and CDR2 SNEGSKA come from the germline V gene (reference sequence). CDR3 region: CSARRTDGYNF. CDR3 bases: TGCAGTGCTCGCAGGACGGATGGCTACAACTTC.

This clonotype was recorded at least ten times. The CDR3 DNA follows: TGTGCCAGCAGCTTGGGACAGGGAGGTGGCTACACCTTC. Translation gives CASSLGQGGGYTF. The chain recombines TRBV7-2 with TRBJ1-2; 9 bases map to TRBD1. Germline CDR1 reads SGHTA; CDR2 reads FQGNSA. The CDR3 has 13 amino acids. Trimming took 3 bases from V and 7 from J; bases not matched to a gene: 3.